The 22 T cell receptor beta chains below were found in one sample sequenced in a study of OX40 agonist ivuxolimab in advanced cancers. Profiling relied on immunoSEQ multiplex PCR, and the TCRdb table lists in-frame clones only, not all of them. The sample lists about 90,000 clones; more than 75% were seen once. The sample was CD4+ or CD8+ T cells sorted from blood, taken in a trial of the OX40 agonist ivuxolimab. The receptors derive from an adult with an advanced solid tumor such as melanoma, head and neck, liver or kidney cancer.

The chain uses TRBV2 and TRBJ1-1, with D tentatively TRBD1 (5 bases). CDR3 length equals 15 residues. CDR1 and CDR2 from the germline V gene are SNHLY and FYNNEI. V was shortened by 7 bases and J by 1 base, with 16 bases between the two germline ends. CDR3 coding DNA: TGTGCCAGCATCGATAGGGGAGTCCGGAACACTGAAGCTTTCTTT. The encoded protein is CASIDRGVRNTEAFF.

The rearrangement joins TRBV9 to TRBJ2-6; D is undetermined. The CDR3 is made up of 12 amino acids. V gave up 4 bases and J gave up 4 bases, with 3 bases separating them. Germline CDR1 is SGDLS and CDR2 is YYNGEE. The CDR3 region is CASSPGANVLTF. For the CDR3, the DNA is TGTGCCAGCAGCCCAGGGGCCAACGTCCTGACTTTC.

The rearrangement links TRBV18 to TRBJ2-2; 8 bases agree with TRBD1. The length of the CDR3 is 16 residues. Trimming cost V 0 bases and J 4 bases; bases outside gene matches: 4. Germline lookup yields CDR1 KGHSH and CDR2 LQKENI. The CDR3, as DNA: TGTGCCAGCTCACCACCGTCGACAGGGGCCACCGGGGAGCTGTTTTTT. It translates to CASSPPSTGATGELFF.

V is TRBV5-4 and J is TRBJ1-2, with a weak D call TRBD1 (5 bases). The CDR3 spans 15 residues. Per germline, CDR1 SGHNT and CDR2 YYREEE (reference sequence). With 9 bases removed from V and 4 bases from J, the gap between germline ends came to 22 bases. CDR3 DNA sequence: TGTGCCATGGGCCGAGGGATTCAGGGCGCCTATGGCTACACCTTC. Protein product: CAMGRGIQGAYGYTF.

CDR3 DNA sequence: TGTGCCAGCTCACCACGCCCAGGGGGGACTAGCGGAAACGAGCAGTTCTTC. Translation: CASSPRPGGTSGNEQFF. V usage is TRBV18 and J usage is TRBJ2-1; TRBD2 matches 11 bases. CDR3 length: 17 amino acids. The V and J ends lost 1 base and 10 bases, in that order; junction bases with no gene match: 12. Germline V lookup: CDR1 KGHSH, CDR2 LQKENI.

The chain is built from TRBV15 and TRBJ1-4; no firm D call. Deletions cut 4 bases from V and 5 bases from J, with 11 bases between. The germline V gene encodes CDR1 LNHNV and CDR2 YYDKDF (reference sequence). CDR3 length: 14 amino acids. The CDR3 protein is CATSKGRTNEKLFF. The DNA of the CDR3 is TGTGCCACCAGCAAAGGGAGGACCAATGAAAAACTGTTTTTT. Full variable domain (missing parts from reference TRBV15 and TRBJ1-4): DAMVIQNPRYQVTQFGKPVTLSCSQTLNHNVMYWYQQKSSQAPKLLFHYYDKDFNNEADTPDNFQSRRPNTSFCFLDIRSPGLGDTAMYLCATSKGRTNEKLFFGSGTQLSVL.

The chain is built from TRBV7-2 and TRBJ2-5; 10 bases match TRBD2. Unmatched junction bases numbered 8, after V lost 5 bases and J lost 5 bases. Per the germline V gene, CDR1 is SGHTA and CDR2 is FQGNSA. The CDR3 spans 15 residues. The CDR3 sequence is CASSKTAGGLETQYF. In DNA, the CDR3 is TGTGCCAGCAGCAAAACAGCGGGAGGGCTGGAGACCCAGTACTTC.

The CDR3 loop is CASSSWGRDTEAFF. CDR3 DNA: TGTGCCAGCAGTTCGTGGGGGCGGGACACTGAAGCTTTCTTT. The J gene is TRBJ1-1, the V gene TRBV28; D possibly corresponds to TRBD1 (6 bases). CDR3 length equals 14 residues. CDR1 and CDR2 from the germline V gene are MDHEN and SYDVKM. Trimming removed 4 bases at V and 3 bases at J, with 12 bases between.

The chain recombines TRBV7-9 with TRBJ1-2; 9 positions agree with TRBD1. The V and J ends lost 5 bases and 4 bases, in that order; junction bases with no gene match: 8. CDR3 size: 15 residues. Germline V gene sequence: CDR1 SEHNR, CDR2 FQNEAQ (reference sequence). CDR3 in amino acids: CASSAQGARGYGYTF. CDR3 coding DNA: TGTGCCAGCAGCGCACAGGGGGCGCGTGGCTATGGCTACACCTTC.

J is TRBJ1-5 and V is TRBV6-1; perhaps TRBD1 as D (6 bases). The CDR3 extends over 14 amino acids. CDR1 is MNHNS and CDR2 is SASEGT in the germline V gene. V dropped 6 bases and J dropped 0 bases, with 9 bases sitting between them. The CDR3 coding sequence is TGTGCCAGCAGCGGACAGTCTAGCAATCAGCCCCAGCATTTT. This encodes CASSGQSSNQPQHF.

This chain links TRBV7-2 with TRBJ2-1, with D possibly matching TRBD2 (6 bases). The CDR3 runs to 16 residues. CDR1 and CDR2 (germline): SGHTA, FQGNSA. Trimming removed 1 base at V and 4 bases at J, with 14 bases between. CDR3 region: CASSLVWGGDYNEQFF. The CDR3 bases are TGTGCCAGCAGCTTAGTGTGGGGCGGGGATTACAATGAGCAGTTCTTC.

The gene calls are TRBV7-8 and TRBJ1-3; 7 bases are a match to TRBD1. CDR1 is SGHVS and CDR2 is FQNEAQ in the germline V gene. This CDR3 spans 16 amino acids. J was trimmed by 1 base and V by 6 bases; bases with no gene match: 9. The CDR3 is CASRRGGTESGNTIYF. CDR3 nucleotide sequence: TGTGCCAGCAGACGCGGGGGGACAGAGTCTGGAAACACCATATATTTT.

This chain links TRBV11-2 with TRBJ1-2; the D is unclear. The CDR3 sequence is 14 residues long. V shed 7 bases and J shed 5 bases, with 17 bases lying between them. Per germline, CDR1 SGHAT and CDR2 FQNNGV. In DNA form, the CDR3 reads TGTGCCAGCACCTCCTCTGGAATGGGATATGGCTACACCTTC. Protein product: CASTSSGMGYGYTF. The full variable domain, its missing parts supplied by reference TRBV11-2 and TRBJ1-2, is EAGVAQSPRYKIIEKRQSVAFWCNPISGHATLYWYQQILGQGPKLLIQFQNNGVVDDSQLPKDRFSAERLKGVDSTLKIQPAKLEDSAVYLCASTSSGMGYGYTFGSGTRLTVV.

This sequence joins TRBV6-6 and TRBJ2-1; 9 bases align to TRBD2. Looked up from germline, CDR1 is MNHNY and CDR2 is SVGAGI (reference sequence). V gave up 6 bases and J gave up 8 bases; unmatched junction bases: 8. This CDR3 has 14 amino acids. CDR3 protein: CASSAAGGRHEQFF. The CDR3, as DNA: TGTGCCAGCAGCGCGGCGGGAGGGCGACATGAGCAGTTCTTC.

This chain links TRBV7-3 with TRBJ1-1; D unresolved. The CDR3 length is 14 residues. The germline V gene has CDR1 SGHTA and CDR2 FQGTGA. V shed 2 bases and J shed 2 bases, with 9 bases lying between them. The CDR3 DNA sequence: TGTGCCAGCAGCTTACTCGGTATAAACACTGAAGCTTTCTTT. Translation: CASSLLGINTEAFF.

V gene TRBV25-1 combines with J gene TRBJ1-1, with 7 bases that match TRBD1. Germline CDR1 and CDR2: MGHDK and SYGVNS. This CDR3 contains 16 residues. J lost 1 base, V lost 6 bases, and 11 bases had no gene match. The CDR3 reads CASRGTMGTANTEAFF. The CDR3 nucleotides are TGTGCCAGCAGGGGTACGATGGGGACAGCGAACACTGAAGCTTTCTTT.

V is TRBV27 and J is TRBJ2-5; perhaps TRBD2 as D (6 bases). The CDR3 totals 14 residues. Germline loops: CDR1 MNHEY, CDR2 SMNVEV (reference sequence). V lost 6 bases to trimming and J lost 5 bases, with 16 bases between them. The CDR3 sequence is CASREGGIRETQYF. Here the CDR3 DNA reads TGTGCCAGCAGAGAGGGAGGCATCCGGGAGACCCAGTACTTC.

V usage is TRBV5-1 and J usage is TRBJ1-1; D is perhaps TRBD1 (6 bases). The CDR3 has 15 amino acids. Germline CDR1 and CDR2: SGHRS and YFSETQ. V was pared by 2 bases and J by 0 bases, with 11 bases between. The CDR3 region has the DNA TGCGCCAGCAGCTTCGGGACATCCATGAACACTGAAGCTTTCTTT. The encoded protein is CASSFGTSMNTEAFF.

V is TRBV2 and J is TRBJ1-2; D gene ambiguous. Germline CDR1 and CDR2: SNHLY and FYNNEI. CDR3 length: 15 residues. V dropped 6 bases and J dropped 8 bases, with 22 bases sitting between them. The CDR3 DNA sequence: TGTGCCAGCAGCCCTTCTCCGGCAGGAGGTCGCGGCTACACCTTC. It specifies CASSPSPAGGRGYTF.

This rearrangement joins TRBV7-2 to TRBJ2-7; D is perhaps TRBD1 (6 bases). CDR1 and CDR2 (germline): SGHTA, FQGNSA. V lost 2 bases to trimming and J lost 2 bases, with 16 bases between them. The CDR3 spans 16 residues. This CDR3 is CASSLQGRGPPYEQYF. For the CDR3, the DNA is TGTGCCAGCAGCTTACAGGGCAGGGGTCCCCCCTACGAGCAGTACTTC.

The chain combines TRBV19 with TRBJ1-2; no firm D call. Per the germline V gene, CDR1 is LNHDA and CDR2 is SQIVND (reference sequence). The CDR3 totals 13 residues. V shed 5 bases and J shed 2 bases, with 9 bases lying between them. The CDR3 loop reads CASSSYMNYGYTF. The CDR3 DNA reads as TGTGCCAGTAGTTCGTACATGAACTATGGCTACACCTTC.

V gene TRBV4-3 combines with J gene TRBJ2-5; D might be TRBD1 or TRBD2, each matching 5 bases. Trimming took off 3 bases at V and 7 bases at J, with 6 bases between the two ends. CDR1 is LGHNA and CDR2 is YSLEER in the germline V gene. The CDR3 covers 11 residues. This CDR3 reads CASSQGRTQYF. The CDR3 nucleotides are TGCGCCAGCAGCCAGGGACGGACCCAGTACTTC.